The sequence of this T cell receptor beta chain was determined in a study of blood T cell repertoires in COVID-19. Repertoires were generated with immunoSEQ multiplex PCR, while TCRdb's copy carries only in-frame clones and drops some. The sample consists of approximately 89,000 clones, more than 70% of them appearing once. The CDR3 loop spans 16 amino acids. Trimming shortened V by 1 base and J by 1 base, and 12 bases separated the two germline ends. The V gene's germline CDR1 is SGDLS and CDR2 YYNGEE. The receptor's source is a woman between 65 and 79 years old with acute or convalescent COVID-19. This sequence joins TRBV9 and TRBJ2-1; tentative D call: TRBD2 (6 bases). The source material was peripheral blood. The CDR3 DNA reads TGTGCCAGCAGCGTATCCGGGAGACTGTCCTACAATGAGCAGTTCTTC. Protein: CASSVSGRLSYNEQFF.